This TCR beta chain is drawn from a study of OX40 agonist ivuxolimab in advanced cancers. Study-level background: With a range of roughly 20 to 79, age averaged approximately 55 years, and about 80% were male.

Comment on this clone: The antigen remains undetermined.

Sequencing used immunoSEQ multiplex PCR; TCRdb keeps in-frame clones, though not all of them. The data hold about 66,000 clones, with about 83% observed a single time. Looked up from germline, CDR1 is SGDLS and CDR2 is YYNGEE. The CDR3 totals 16 residues. J was trimmed by 7 bases and V by 0 bases; bases with no gene match: 8. General study points: CD8+ T cells (on average) carried more expanded clones than CD4+ T cells. At 0.1 to 3.0 mg/kg and by week 6, CD4+ and CD8+ T cells in the blood had expanded clonally. Antigens targeted by the expanded peripheral T cells were not determined.

This TCR was recovered from an adult with an advanced solid tumor such as melanoma, head and neck, liver or kidney cancer. Specimen: CD4+ or CD8+ T cells sorted from blood, collected in a trial of the OX40 agonist ivuxolimab. V usage is TRBV9 and J usage is TRBJ2-1, with 9 nucleotides matching TRBD2. The DNA for the CDR3 is TGTGCCAGCAGCGTAGAGCTGGGCGGGGGGGCGAATGAGCAGTTCTTC. Protein product: CASSVELGGGANEQFF.